These 26 T cell receptor beta chains were sequenced from one sample in a study of T cells after yellow fever vaccination. TCRdb re-called the 5' RACE reads through MiXCR, storing one row per CDR3 protein. This table holds 550,000 or so distinct CDR3 sequences, 15% to 20% found once. The sample consisted of PBMCs, taken 15 days after the yellow fever booster vaccination. The receptors were sampled from a man aged 25 to 40 who received the YFV17D yellow fever vaccine.

The chain uses TRBV4-2 and TRBJ2-3; 7 nucleotides line up with TRBD2. In germline, CDR1 is LGHNA, CDR2 YNFKEQ. Trimming removed 2 bases from V and 6 bases from J; junction bases left unmatched: 8. The CDR3 is 15 residues long. The CDR3 DNA follows: TGTGCCAGCAGCCAAAGCGGGACCCGGGGGGATACGCAGTATTTT. It specifies CASSQSGTRGDTQYF.

CDR3 loop: CASSTLPQLAGTYEQYF. CDR3 DNA: TGTGCCAGCAGTACCCTTCCCCAACTAGCGGGTACCTACGAGCAGTACTTC. The chain links TRBV6-1 to TRBJ2-7, with TRBD2 matching over 9 bases. The junction had 13 bases not matched to a gene; V was cut back by 5 bases and J by 2 bases. This CDR3 has 17 amino acids. CDR1 and CDR2 (germline): MNHNS, SASEGT.

This clonotype was counted between two and nine times. The V gene is TRBV20-1, the J gene TRBJ2-7; the D gene is possibly TRBD2 (6 bases). Trimming pared 5 bases from V and 7 bases from J, leaving 15 bases between. Germline CDR1 reads DFQATT; CDR2 reads SNEGSKA (reference sequence). The CDR3 loop spans 12 amino acids. The CDR3 DNA follows: TGCAGTGCTTCGGAGGGCCCTGTTGAGCAGTACTTC. Translation: CSASEGPVEQYF.

The rearrangement uses TRBV5-4 and TRBJ2-3; TRBD1 matches 12 bases. The CDR3 spans 17 residues. CDR1 is SGHNT, CDR2 YYREEE, per germline (reference sequence). After removal of 3 bases from V and 0 bases from J, the junction contained 5 bases not matched to a gene. CDR3 loop: CASSWDRGPKSTDTQYF. The DNA of the CDR3 is TGTGCCAGCAGCTGGGACAGGGGGCCGAAAAGCACAGATACGCAGTATTTT.

CDR3 protein: CASSQGVGRVHEQYF. As DNA, the CDR3 is TGCGCCAGCAGCCAAGGTGTGGGGAGAGTCCACGAGCAGTACTTC. The rearrangement uses TRBV4-3 and TRBJ2-7, with D perhaps matching TRBD2 (5 bases). Trimming pared 1 base from V and 5 bases from J, leaving 15 bases between. This CDR3 contains 15 residues. Germline V lookup: CDR1 LGHNA, CDR2 YSLEER.

The chain is built from TRBV6-1 and TRBJ2-7; D possibly corresponds to TRBD2 (5 bases). CDR3 length: 19 amino acids. Per germline, CDR1 MNHNS and CDR2 SASEGT. V lost 3 bases to trimming and J lost 1 base, with 25 bases between them. The DNA for the CDR3 is TGTGCCAGCAGTGAGGAGTGGCCCGCAGGAGTGGGAGAGTCCTACGAGCAGTACTTC. Its protein product is CASSEEWPAGVGESYEQYF.

The V and J genes are TRBV11-2 and TRBJ2-5; the D gene is possibly TRBD2 (6 bases). Germline CDR1 is SGHAT and CDR2 is FQNNGV. The CDR3 loop spans 14 amino acids. Trimming removed 5 bases at V and 6 bases at J, with 16 bases between. CDR3 residues: CASSLPGAGQTQYF. The CDR3 DNA reads as TGTGCCAGCAGCCTCCCGGGAGCCGGTCAGACCCAGTACTTC.

This clonotype has a handful of counts. The rearrangement links TRBV7-2 to TRBJ2-1, with 7 nucleotides matching TRBD2. In germline, CDR1 is SGHTA, CDR2 FQGNSA. V lost 4 bases and J lost 3; bases outside the gene matches: 0. This CDR3 is 13 amino acids long. The CDR3 spells CASSWGGYNEQFF. The DNA for the CDR3 is TGTGCCAGCAGCTGGGGGGGCTACAATGAGCAGTTCTTC. Based on the CDR3 plus reference TRBV7-2 and TRBJ2-1, the full variable domain is GAGVSQSPSNKVTEKGKDVELRCDPISGHTALYWYRQSLGQGLEFLIYFQGNSAPDKSGLPSDRFSAERTGGSVSTLTIQRTQQEDSAVYLCASSWGGYNEQFFGPGTRLTVL.

In this sample, this clonotype turned up a few times. The chain couples TRBV6-5 to TRBJ1-1; possibly TRBD1 for D (5 bases). V lost 2 bases, J lost 8 bases, and 6 bases lay in between. This CDR3 has 11 residues. Germline V gene sequence: CDR1 MNHEY, CDR2 SVGAGI. CDR3 sequence: CASSYGGEAFF. The CDR3 DNA reads TGTGCCAGCAGTTACGGGGGGGAAGCTTTCTTT.

This clonotype was seen only a few times. CDR3 DNA sequence: TGTGCCAGCTCTCTGACTGGCGGTGTGGATGAGCAGTTCTTC. This encodes CASSLTGGVDEQFF. The chain has TRBV6-1 and TRBJ2-1; D gene ambiguous. Germline V lookup: CDR1 MNHNS, CDR2 SASEGT. Trimming took off 8 bases at V and 8 bases at J, with 19 bases between the two ends. CDR3 length equals 14 residues.

This chain links TRBV7-2 with TRBJ2-5; the D is unclear. The length of the CDR3 is 13 residues. Trimming cost V 7 bases and J 7 bases, with 16 bases left between them. Germline V gene data show CDR1 as SGHTA and CDR2 as FQGNSA. CDR3 sequence reads: CASISGSVGTQYF. The CDR3 DNA reads TGTGCCAGCATCTCCGGATCGGTGGGGACCCAGTACTTC.

The chain has TRBV12-3 or TRBV12-4 and TRBJ2-2; TRBD1 aligns across 8 bases. CDR3 length: 18 amino acids. V shed 4 bases and J 1 base; nucleotides not matched to a gene: 11. CDR3 loop: CASSSLIAGTGNTGELFF. The DNA for the CDR3 is TGTGCCAGCAGTTCACTAATAGCCGGGACAGGGAACACCGGGGAGCTGTTTTTT.

V and J are TRBV13 and TRBJ2-1; D might be TRBD1 or TRBD2, each matching 5 bases. Between the trimmed V and J ends, which lost 2 bases and 5 bases, there was a span of 22 bases. From germline, CDR1 is PRHDT and CDR2 FYEKMQ (reference sequence). This CDR3 has 18 residues. CDR3 bases: TGTGCCAGCAGCTTATCCGGCCCGCTCGGGACGGCTAACAATGAGCAGTTCTTC. Amino acids: CASSLSGPLGTANNEQFF.

V is TRBV7-9 and J is TRBJ2-3; 8 positions match TRBD2. Germline CDR1 reads SEHNR; CDR2 reads FQNEAQ (reference sequence). The CDR3 covers 14 residues. J lost 2 bases, V lost 7 bases, and 5 bases had no gene match. The CDR3 sequence is CASTTGLATDTQYF. CDR3 nucleotides: TGTGCCAGCACCACCGGACTAGCCACAGATACGCAGTATTTT.

This clonotype showed up just a few times. CDR3: CASSQAGQVQETQYF. The CDR3, as DNA: TGTGCCAGCAGCCAAGCGGGACAGGTCCAAGAGACCCAGTACTTC. The gene calls are TRBV3-1 and TRBJ2-5, with TRBD1 matching 8 bases. The V gene end was trimmed by 1 base and the J gene end by 1 base; junction bases not matched to a gene: 2. The length of the CDR3 is 15 residues. The germline V gene encodes CDR1 LGHDT and CDR2 YNNKEL (reference sequence).

This clonotype was counted only a few times. V usage is TRBV29-1 and J usage is TRBJ1-2; D is uncertain. The CDR3 is made up of 13 amino acids. Germline CDR1 and CDR2: SQVTM and ANQGSEA. V was cut by 3 bases and J by 2 bases, with 10 bases left in between. The CDR3 coding sequence is TGCAGCGTTGAGGGCACCAGGAACTATGGCTACACCTTC. Residues: CSVEGTRNYGYTF.

The table lists this clonotype with a few counts. This CDR3 reads CASSHGGLDTQYF. DNA of the CDR3: TGTGCCAGCAGCCACGGAGGGCTCGATACGCAGTATTTT. The chain uses TRBV14 and TRBJ2-3, with D perhaps matching TRBD2 (6 bases). The CDR3 totals 13 residues. Germline V lookup: CDR1 SGHDN, CDR2 FVKESK. Trimming left V 3 bases short and J 6 bases short, with 10 bases between.

V usage is TRBV20-1 and J usage is TRBJ2-3, with a tentative D call TRBD2 (5 bases). The CDR3 loop spans 16 amino acids. V was shortened by 3 bases and J by 4 bases, with 20 bases between the two germline ends. CDR1 and CDR2 (germline): DFQATT, SNEGSKA (reference sequence). The CDR3 is CSASALHGGPSDTQYF. CDR3 nucleotides: TGCAGTGCTAGCGCTCTACACGGCGGGCCTTCAGATACGCAGTATTTT.

The chain combines TRBV6-2 or TRBV6-3 with TRBJ2-7; perhaps TRBD1 as D (5 bases). The CDR3 consists of 13 residues. Germline-derived CDR1 and CDR2 are MNHEY and SVGEGT. V lost 7 bases to trimming and J lost 2 bases, with 12 bases between them. DNA for the CDR3: TGTGCCAGCACCCAGACAGTCACCTACGAGCAGTACTTC. Its translation: CASTQTVTYEQYF.

V gene TRBV29-1 combines with J gene TRBJ1-2; TRBD1 matches at 7 bases. This CDR3 is 11 amino acids long. Trimming removed 6 bases from V and 8 bases from J; junction bases left unmatched: 6. CDR1 and CDR2 from the germline V gene are SQVTM and ANQGSEA. In nucleotides, the CDR3 is TGCAGCGTCTGGGACAGCGTCGGCTACACCTTC. Its protein is CSVWDSVGYTF.

The genes are TRBV5-1 and TRBJ2-7; D may be TRBD1 or TRBD2 (5 bases each). The length of the CDR3 is 14 residues. From germline, CDR1 is SGHRS and CDR2 YFSETQ. The ends were cut back, 1 base at V and 1 base at J, with 9 bases in the middle. The CDR3 sequence is CASSLKGPSYEQYF. CDR3 DNA: TGCGCCAGCAGCTTGAAGGGACCGTCCTACGAGCAGTACTTC.

This clonotype showed up many times. The J gene is TRBJ2-2, the V gene TRBV6-5; no clear D gene. The CDR3 loop spans 14 amino acids. V lost 0 bases, J lost 9 bases, and 11 bases lay in between. Germline CDR1 is MNHEY and CDR2 is SVGAGI. The chain's CDR3 is CASSYSTGFRELFF. The CDR3 nucleotides are TGTGCCAGCAGTTACTCGACTGGGTTCAGGGAGCTGTTTTTT.

This clonotype was seen a handful of times. This chain joins TRBV3-1 and TRBJ2-7; weak D call: TRBD2 (5 bases). V was shortened by 4 bases and J by 0 bases, with 13 bases between the two germline ends. This CDR3 comprises 15 residues. Per the germline V gene, CDR1 is LGHDT and CDR2 is YNNKEL (reference sequence). The CDR3 is CASSRRPRDSYEQYF. CDR3 coding DNA: TGTGCCAGCAGCCGGAGGCCTCGGGACTCCTACGAGCAGTACTTC.

The rearrangement uses TRBV6-2 or TRBV6-3 and TRBJ2-2; weak D call: TRBD1 (5 bases). Germline CDR1 reads MNHEY; CDR2 reads SVGEGT. V shed 7 bases and J shed 0 bases, with 12 bases lying between them. CDR3 length equals 15 residues. CDR3: CASKGAGTNTGELFF. DNA for the CDR3: TGTGCCAGCAAAGGGGCCGGAACGAACACCGGGGAGCTGTTTTTT.

The gene calls are TRBV29-1 and TRBJ1-1; TRBD1 matches at 9 bases. J gave up 5 bases and V 5 bases, and 6 bases lay outside the gene matches. CDR1 and CDR2 (germline): SQVTM, ANQGSEA. The CDR3 covers 13 residues. This CDR3 is CSVQQGAWTEAFF. In DNA, the CDR3 is TGCAGCGTTCAACAGGGGGCTTGGACTGAAGCTTTCTTT.

This sequence joins TRBV11-2 and TRBJ2-4, with 11 nucleotides matching TRBD1. The V gene's germline CDR1 is SGHAT and CDR2 FQNNGV. V lost 3 bases and J lost 8; bases outside the gene matches: 9. The CDR3 consists of 16 residues. The CDR3 DNA follows: TGTGCCAGCAGCTTCCGGGACAGGGGGGTTCCGGACATTCAGTACTTC. This encodes CASSFRDRGVPDIQYF.